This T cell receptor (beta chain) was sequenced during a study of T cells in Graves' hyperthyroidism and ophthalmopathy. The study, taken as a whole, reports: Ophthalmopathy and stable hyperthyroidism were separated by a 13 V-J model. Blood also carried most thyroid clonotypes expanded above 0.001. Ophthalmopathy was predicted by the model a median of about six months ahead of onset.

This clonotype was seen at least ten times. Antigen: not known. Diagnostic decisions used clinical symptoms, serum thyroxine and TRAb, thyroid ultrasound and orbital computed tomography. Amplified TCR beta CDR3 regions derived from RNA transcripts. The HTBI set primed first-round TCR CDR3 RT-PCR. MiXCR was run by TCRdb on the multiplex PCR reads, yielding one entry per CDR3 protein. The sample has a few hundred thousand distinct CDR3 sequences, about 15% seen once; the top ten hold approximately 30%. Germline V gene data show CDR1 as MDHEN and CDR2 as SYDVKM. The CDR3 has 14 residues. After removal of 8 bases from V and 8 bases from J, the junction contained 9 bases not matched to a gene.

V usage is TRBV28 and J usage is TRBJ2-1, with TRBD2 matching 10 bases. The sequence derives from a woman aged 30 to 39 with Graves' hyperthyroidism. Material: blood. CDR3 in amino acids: CASSGSGGLDEQFF. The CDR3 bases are TGTGCCAGCTCGGGTAGCGGGGGGTTGGATGAGCAGTTCTTC.